The 24 T cell receptor beta chains in this list originate from one sample, sequenced in a study of graft-versus-host responses after intestinal transplantation. No antigen has been identified for these receptors. Sequenced by immunoSEQ multiplex PCR; TCRdb stores in-frame clones only, minus some. The sample shows around 110,000 clones, approximately 90% of them seen only once. Sample: unstimulated CD4+ T cells sorted from spleen or lymph node cells, taken before intestinal transplant. Receptors were obtained from a human donor who received an intestinal transplant.

The rearrangement uses TRBV5-1 and TRBJ2-3; 7 nucleotides match TRBD2. The CDR3 spans 15 residues. J gave up 0 bases and V 1 base, and 2 bases lay outside the gene matches. Per germline, CDR1 SGHRS and CDR2 YFSETQ. CDR3 protein: CASSLLGLSTDTQYF. CDR3 sequence (DNA): TGCGCCAGCAGCTTGCTGGGACTAAGCACAGATACGCAGTATTTT.

The chain couples TRBV9 to TRBJ2-3; 9 bases agree with TRBD2. CDR1 and CDR2 from the germline V gene are SGDLS and YYNGEE. V lost 0 bases to trimming and J lost 5 bases; unmatched junction nucleotides: 7. There are 16 residues in the CDR3. The CDR3 nucleotides read TGTGCCAGCAGCGTAGCTCCGACTAGCGGCAGAGATACGCAGTATTTT. Translation: CASSVAPTSGRDTQYF.

V is TRBV2 and J is TRBJ2-7; 10 bases map to TRBD1. J lost 3 bases, V lost 7 bases, and 12 bases had no gene match. Germline CDR1 is SNHLY and CDR2 is FYNNEI. This CDR3 has 16 amino acids. The CDR3 DNA reads TGTGCCAGCACTCCAGAAGGGACAGGGGAATTCTACGAGCAGTACTTC. This encodes CASTPEGTGEFYEQYF.

The gene calls are TRBV5-1 and TRBJ1-1, with 8 positions matching TRBD1. The CDR3 length is 17 residues. V lost 2 bases, J lost 5 bases, and 14 bases stayed unmatched. Germline lookup yields CDR1 SGHRS and CDR2 YFSETQ. The CDR3 DNA reads as TGCGCCAGCAGCTTCGGGCAGGGGGCGAGGAGGGGAACTGAAGCTTTCTTT. Translation: CASSFGQGARRGTEAFF. Full variable domain (missing parts from reference TRBV5-1 and TRBJ1-1): KAGVTQTPRYLIKTRGQQVTLSCSPISGHRSVSWYQQTPGQGLQFLFEYFSETQRNKGNFPGRFSGRQFSNSRSEMNVSTLELGDSALYLCASSFGQGARRGTEAFFGQGTRLTVV.

This sequence joins TRBV28 and TRBJ1-3; a weak D match, TRBD1 (6 bases). Trimming removed 6 bases at V and 0 bases at J, with 9 bases between. This CDR3 has 14 amino acids. Germline V gives CDR1 MDHEN, CDR2 SYDVKM. The CDR3 reads CASSLGGSGNTIYF. The CDR3 DNA sequence: TGTGCCAGCAGCCTAGGGGGCTCTGGAAACACCATATATTTT. Variable domain in full (rest from reference TRBV28 and TRBJ1-3): DVKVTQSSRYLVKRTGEKVFLECVQDMDHENMFWYRQDPGLGLRLIYFSYDVKMKEKGDIPEGYSVSREKKERFSLILESASTNQTSMYLCASSLGGSGNTIYFGEGSWLTVV.

This clone was found once. The gene calls are TRBV28 and TRBJ2-2; 7 bases agree with TRBD2. The CDR3 loop spans 12 amino acids. Unmatched junction bases numbered 6, after V lost 4 bases and J lost 13 bases. Looked up from germline, CDR1 is MDHEN and CDR2 is SYDVKM. The DNA for the CDR3 is TGTGCCAGCAGTTGGGGGACTACAGGGCTGTTTTTT. Its translation is CASSWGTTGLFF.

The CDR3 loop reads CSVRTGPRAGELFF. CDR3 nucleotide sequence: TGCAGCGTCCGGACAGGGCCGAGGGCCGGGGAGCTGTTTTTT. The chain has TRBV29-1 and TRBJ2-2; 8 nucleotides agree with TRBD1. Per the germline V gene, CDR1 is SQVTM and CDR2 is ANQGSEA. CDR3 length equals 14 residues. With 6 bases clipped from V and 6 bases from J, the junction kept 9 bases outside the gene matches.

V and J are TRBV25-1 and TRBJ1-3, with 7 bases matching TRBD1. CDR1 MGHDK and CDR2 SYGVNS come from the germline V gene. The CDR3 runs to 17 residues. The V gene end was trimmed by 3 bases and the J gene end by 0 bases; junction bases not matched to a gene: 8. The CDR3 protein is CASSDQGGQPSGNTIYF. DNA for the CDR3: TGTGCCAGCAGTGACCAAGGGGGACAGCCCTCTGGAAACACCATATATTTT.

The chain joins TRBV18 to TRBJ1-4, with no clear D. V shed 3 bases and J shed 2 bases, with 13 bases lying between them. CDR3 size: 16 residues. Germline CDR1 is KGHSH and CDR2 is LQKENI. CDR3: CASSPKPVGTNEKLFF. CDR3 nucleotide sequence: TGTGCCAGCTCACCCAAGCCCGTCGGTACTAATGAAAAACTGTTTTTT.

This chain joins TRBV18 and TRBJ2-5, with 8 nucleotides matching TRBD1. This CDR3 contains 15 residues. Germline V gives CDR1 KGHSH, CDR2 LQKENI. The J segment lost 7 bases and the V segment lost 1 base, leaving 8 bases of the junction unmatched. DNA of the CDR3: TGTGCCAGCTCACCACGGAGACAGGGGTTTGGGACCCAGTACTTC. Protein sequence: CASSPRRQGFGTQYF.

The chain uses TRBV2 and TRBJ2-6; no firm D call. CDR1 and CDR2 (germline): SNHLY, FYNNEI. This CDR3 has 16 amino acids. Trimming removed 4 bases from V and 0 bases from J, with 10 bases in between. CDR3 protein: CASSGPRPSGANVLTF. The CDR3 nucleotides are TGTGCCAGCAGTGGGCCCCGTCCCTCTGGGGCCAACGTCCTGACTTTC.

This chain uses TRBV28 with TRBJ1-4; tentatively, D is TRBD1 (5 bases). Trimming stripped 5 bases from V and 15 bases from J, with 13 bases between. CDR3 length equals 11 residues. The germline CDR1 and CDR2 sequences are MDHEN and SYDVKM. The CDR3 DNA is TGTGCCAGCAGTCTTGGGGCGTATTTGTTTTTT. It codes for CASSLGAYLFF.

The rearrangement links TRBV5-1 to TRBJ2-2; 9 bases agree with TRBD2. Germline assignment: CDR1 SGHRS and CDR2 YFSETQ. This CDR3 contains 14 residues. J lost 7 bases, V lost 3 bases, and 4 bases had no gene match. CDR3 protein: CASSSGLAYGELFF. CDR3 nucleotide sequence: TGCGCCAGCAGCTCGGGACTAGCATACGGGGAGCTGTTTTTT. The full variable domain, with the rest looked up from reference TRBV5-1 and TRBJ2-2, is KAGVTQTPRYLIKTRGQQVTLSCSPISGHRSVSWYQQTPGQGLQFLFEYFSETQRNKGNFPGRFSGRQFSNSRSEMNVSTLELGDSALYLCASSSGLAYGELFFGEGSRLTVL.

This chain links TRBV6-1 with TRBJ2-1; 10 nucleotides agree with TRBD1. Germline V lookup: CDR1 MNHNS, CDR2 SASEGT. V lost 10 bases, J lost 2 bases, and 8 bases stayed unmatched. The CDR3 has 15 amino acids. The CDR3 loop reads CATQTGQGTYNEQFF. CDR3 in DNA: TGTGCCACCCAGACGGGACAGGGGACCTACAATGAGCAGTTCTTC.

The chain employs TRBV6-1 and TRBJ2-7; TRBD1 is a possible D gene (5 bases). This CDR3 is 14 amino acids long. Trimming took off 6 bases at V and 2 bases at J, with 14 bases between the two ends. The germline CDR1 and CDR2 sequences are MNHNS and SASEGT. The CDR3 DNA follows: TGTGCCAGCAGGACCCACAGGCCGCCCTACGAGCAGTACTTC. Translated: CASRTHRPPYEQYF.

The rearrangement uses TRBV7-2 and TRBJ1-2; D remains unclear. The V end was cut by 5 bases, the J end by 0 bases, with 7 bases between. This CDR3 is 13 amino acids long. In germline, CDR1 is SGHTA, CDR2 FQGNSA. In DNA form, the CDR3 reads TGTGCCAGCAGCCCGTCAGCTAACTATGGCTACACCTTC. This translates into CASSPSANYGYTF.

The rearrangement joins TRBV7-6 to TRBJ2-7, with 7 bases aligning to TRBD1. Germline assignment: CDR1 SGHVS and CDR2 FNYEAQ. This CDR3 has 16 amino acids. V gave up 1 base and J gave up 0 bases; unmatched junction bases: 6. The CDR3 here is CASSLGLTGTSYEQYF. The CDR3 nucleotides are TGTGCCAGCAGCTTAGGGCTGACAGGGACCTCCTACGAGCAGTACTTC.

The genes are TRBV9 and TRBJ2-1; TRBD2 matches 11 bases. Germline V CDR1 and CDR2: SGDLS, YYNGEE. The CDR3 sequence is 18 residues long. With 0 bases clipped from V and 4 bases from J, the junction kept 9 bases outside the gene matches. The CDR3 spells CASSVEPTSGGLYNEQFF. The CDR3 DNA reads TGTGCCAGCAGCGTAGAACCCACTAGCGGGGGCCTATACAATGAGCAGTTCTTC.

The V call is TRBV28, the J call TRBJ2-1; 11 bases map to TRBD2. The germline CDR1 and CDR2 sequences are MDHEN and SYDVKM. This CDR3 region has 15 residues. Losses at the gene ends were 5 bases for V and 1 base for J; bases not matched to a gene: 1. The CDR3 DNA follows: TGTGCCAGCAGTCCTAGCGGGGGGTCCTACAATGAGCAGTTCTTC. Translating it yields CASSPSGGSYNEQFF.

Comments on this clone: An end of the junction does not agree with germline; a read error may underlie this. This CDR3 is also generated by other DNA sequences in the sample. The rearrangement uses TRBV7-2 and TRBJ2-1; D is unclear. The germline gives CDR1 SGHTA, CDR2 FQGNSA. The CDR3 sequence is 11 residues long. The CDR3 nucleotides are TGCGCCAGTTCTACAGCTTTAGAGCAGTTCTTC. Its translation is CASSTALEQFF.

This clone showed up just once. The rearrangement uses TRBV15 and TRBJ2-7; TRBD1 aligns across 8 bases. CDR1 and CDR2 from the germline V gene are LNHNV and YYDKDF (reference sequence). The J segment lost 6 bases and the V segment lost 3 bases, leaving 10 bases of the junction unmatched. The CDR3 spans 15 residues. The CDR3 spells CATSSWTGKAIEQYF. The CDR3 nucleotides read TGTGCCACCAGCAGCTGGACAGGGAAAGCCATCGAGCAGTACTTC. Filled out from reference TRBV15 and TRBJ2-7, the complete variable domain reads DAMVIQNPRYQVTQFGKPVTLSCSQTLNHNVMYWYQQKSSQAPKLLFHYYDKDFNNEADTPDNFQSRRPNTSFCFLDIRSPGLGDTAMYLCATSSWTGKAIEQYFGPGTRLTVT.

The chain recombines TRBV7-9 with TRBJ1-6; D might be TRBD1 (5 bases). Deletions cut 1 base from V and 1 base from J, with 11 bases between. The CDR3 runs to 17 residues. Germline V gives CDR1 SEHNR, CDR2 FQNEAQ (reference sequence). The CDR3 sequence is CASSLEYGASYNSPLHF. For the CDR3, the DNA is TGTGCCAGCAGCTTAGAATATGGGGCTTCCTATAATTCACCCCTCCACTTT.

The chain joins TRBV19 to TRBJ2-2, with 8 bases matching TRBD1. Germline CDR1 reads LNHDA; CDR2 reads SQIVND (reference sequence). With 6 bases clipped from V and 2 bases from J, the junction kept 8 bases outside the gene matches. This CDR3 has 16 residues. The CDR3 loop is CASRGRTGTNTGELFF. CDR3 nucleotide sequence: TGTGCCAGTAGGGGAAGGACAGGGACAAACACCGGGGAGCTGTTTTTT.

The rearrangement links TRBV30 to TRBJ2-3, with 7 bases fitting TRBD2. Trimming at V came to 0 bases and at J to 3 bases, leaving 9 bases not matched to a gene. The germline V gene has CDR1 GTSNPN and CDR2 SVGIG (reference sequence). This CDR3 is 16 amino acids long. The CDR3 here is CAWSVRSWGGTDTQYF. The CDR3 coding sequence is TGTGCCTGGAGTGTACGTTCGTGGGGAGGGACAGATACGCAGTATTTT.